Included here is one T cell receptor (beta chain) sequence, with context. The antigen remains unidentified. This sample stems from a study of vaccination and CD4 T cells after COVID-19. About the research overall: Stimulation used overlapping spike peptides from SARS-CoV-2, HCoV-NL63, HCoV-OC43 and HCoV-229E.

Cultured CD4+ T cells had their DNA profiled by the Oncomine TCR Beta short-read assay. TCRdb processed the PCR reads anew with MiXCR; each CDR3 protein has one entry. This sample carries around 14,000 distinct CDR3 sequences, 45% to 60% of them seen once, and the ten largest clones take approximately 13%. Treatment noted: roughly nine-day PBMC culture with coronavirus spike peptide pools or control peptides (ViraFEST assay). The V gene's germline CDR1 is GTSNPN and CDR2 SVGIG (reference sequence). V dropped 3 bases and J dropped 4 bases, with 15 bases sitting between them. This CDR3 comprises 14 residues.

The source is a human donor who had recovered from COVID-19. The sequenced material came from CD4+ T cells from blood, cultured in vitro. The chain combines TRBV30 with TRBJ1-2; a possible D gene is TRBD1 (5 bases). The CDR3 loop reads CAWRRTGAGYGYTF. Here the CDR3 DNA reads TGTGCCTGGAGAAGAACCGGGGCAGGCTATGGCTACACCTTC.